This entry features one T cell receptor (beta chain) sequence. Antigen unknown. The sample is drawn from a study of cytomegalovirus exposure and HLA in healthy donors. In germline, CDR1 is SQVTM, CDR2 ANQGSEA. The CDR3 contains 12 residues. Trimming left V 4 bases short and J 4 bases short, with 8 bases between. Profiling relied on immunoSEQ multiplex PCR, and the TCRdb table lists in-frame clones only, not all of them. Seen here are about 120,000 clones, roughly 90% observed once, and the top ten hold roughly 6.3%. Whole-study results and caveats: CMV antigen specificity was confirmed in vitro for a few CMV-associated chains. Listed as cytomegalovirus-associated were 150 to 200 TCR beta chains.

Material for sequencing was PBMCs. The rearrangement links TRBV29-1 to TRBJ2-1; D is unclear. The TCR originated in a woman aged 18-29 years in good health and CMV-seropositive. The CDR3 bases are TGCAGCGTTGTGTCAGGTTACAATGAGCAGTTCTTC. Residues: CSVVSGYNEQFF.